The subject of this entry is one T cell receptor beta chain. The target antigen is unknown. Data came from immunoSEQ multiplex PCR; TCRdb stores just in-frame clones and leaves some out. The sample yields around 78,000 clones, over 70% seen once. The data stem from a study of OX40 agonist ivuxolimab in advanced cancers. At the level of the study: Two cutaneous melanoma patients and one hepatocellular carcinoma patient, three in all, had partial responses. Study results and limitations: Individuals who were partial responders at 0.1-3.0 mg/kg had clonal expansion that ranked among the lowest.

Germline CDR1 and CDR2: SGDLS and YYNGEE. CDR3 size: 15 residues. Trimming removed 3 bases from V and 9 bases from J; junction bases left unmatched: 12. This sequence was found in an adult with an advanced solid tumor such as melanoma, head and neck, liver or kidney cancer. The sequencing here drew on CD4+ or CD8+ T cells sorted from blood, taken in a trial of the OX40 agonist ivuxolimab. The J gene is TRBJ2-1, the V gene TRBV9, with 7 bases aligning to TRBD2. CDR3 protein: CASSAQAAGSVEQFF. CDR3 in DNA: TGTGCCAGCAGCGCCCAAGCAGCGGGGTCCGTTGAGCAGTTCTTC.